One and the same sample provided the 31 T cell receptor beta chains below, sequenced in a study of T-cell memory formation after mild COVID-19. Each CDR3 protein is one row after TCRdb ran MiXCR on the 5' RACE reads. The top ten hold about an eighth of the sample, which has about 190,000 distinct CDR3 sequences, approximately 30% seen once. Material for sequencing was PBMCs or a T cell subset sorted from them (not recorded which). Source of these receptors: an adult woman who had mild COVID-19 (a few samples of this study predate the infection). Cell type and time point are not known.

This clonotype was detected only a few times. The chain couples TRBV7-2 to TRBJ1-1, with 11 nucleotides matching TRBD1. CDR1 is SGHTA, CDR2 FQGNSA, per germline. The CDR3 runs 15 residues. V lost 5 bases to trimming and J lost 4 bases; unmatched junction nucleotides: 6. This chain's CDR3 is CASSPRGQGGTEAFF. The CDR3 bases are TGTGCCAGCAGCCCCCGGGGACAGGGGGGCACTGAAGCTTTCTTT.

The rearrangement joins TRBV3-1 to TRBJ2-5, with TRBD2 matching 7 bases. V shed 4 bases, J shed 4 bases, and the junction held 9 bases outside the gene matches. Germline V gene sequence: CDR1 LGHDT, CDR2 YNNKEL (reference sequence). The CDR3 totals 15 residues. CDR3 nucleotide sequence: TGTGCCAGCAGCCCCGGCGGGGGTAGGGGAGAGACCCAGTACTTC. Residues: CASSPGGGRGETQYF.

The V call is TRBV20-1, the J call TRBJ2-1; 7 bases are a match to TRBD2. Germline CDR1 and CDR2: DFQATT and SNEGSKA (reference sequence). The CDR3 runs to 16 residues. J gave up 4 bases and V 5 bases, and 14 bases lay outside the gene matches. The CDR3 DNA is TGCAGTGCTCCAGCGGGCGGGAGTACGGCTTACAATGAGCAGTTCTTC. Its translation is CSAPAGGSTAYNEQFF.

This clonotype came up a few times. The chain uses TRBV10-3 and TRBJ2-1; the D gene is possibly TRBD1 (6 bases). CDR3 size: 11 residues. Between the trimmed V and J ends, which lost 7 bases and 8 bases, there was a span of 9 bases. The germline V gene encodes CDR1 ENHRY and CDR2 SYGVKD. CDR3 DNA: TGTGCCATCACACAGGGTTATGAGCAGTTCTTC. This translates into CAITQGYEQFF.

This clonotype came up a few times. This chain links TRBV6-5 with TRBJ2-2; no clear D. CDR3 length equals 13 residues. Germline values: CDR1 MNHEY, CDR2 SVGAGI. The V end lost 5 bases, the J end lost 4 bases, and 8 bases lay between the germline ends. CDR3: CASSPVPTGELFF. For the CDR3, the DNA is TGTGCCAGCAGTCCTGTGCCCACCGGGGAGCTGTTTTTT.

This clonotype was seen a few times. J is TRBJ2-1 and V is TRBV4-3; TRBD1 matches 9 bases. The germline V gene encodes CDR1 LGHNA and CDR2 YSLEER. J was trimmed by 6 bases and V by 1 base; bases with no gene match: 7. This CDR3 is built from 16 residues. The CDR3, as DNA: TGCGCCAGCAGCCAAGTAACCGGGACAGGGTCCAATGAGCAGTTCTTC. Its protein is CASSQVTGTGSNEQFF.

There are a few counts of this clonotype. V usage is TRBV20-1 and J usage is TRBJ2-1; a possible D gene is TRBD2 (5 bases). The V and J ends lost 0 bases and 6 bases respectively, with 18 bases between them. CDR3 size: 16 residues. In germline, CDR1 is DFQATT, CDR2 SNEGSKA (reference sequence). The CDR3 here is CSARDLFGNRTNEQFF. The CDR3 DNA reads as TGCAGTGCTAGAGATTTATTCGGGAACAGAACCAATGAGCAGTTCTTC.

V is TRBV20-1 and J is TRBJ2-5; D remains ambiguous. Germline V gene sequence: CDR1 DFQATT, CDR2 SNEGSKA (reference sequence). The V and J ends lost 1 base and 2 bases respectively, with 11 bases between them. The CDR3 loop spans 14 amino acids. The CDR3 DNA follows: TGCAGTGCTAGAGGTTTCGGCAGACAAGAGACCCAGTACTTC. This sequence encodes CSARGFGRQETQYF.

This clonotype was seen only a few times. The gene calls are TRBV2 and TRBJ2-2; unclear D gene. CDR1 is SNHLY, CDR2 FYNNEI, per germline. V shed 2 bases and J shed 5 bases, with 9 bases lying between them. The CDR3 covers 14 residues. DNA for the CDR3: TGTGCCAGCAGTGAAATCTCTAGTACCGGGGAGCTGTTTTTT. Translation: CASSEISSTGELFF. The variable domain in full, with the rest retrieved from reference TRBV2 and TRBJ2-2, is EPEVTQTPSHQVTQMGQEVILRCVPISNHLYFYWYRQILGQKVEFLVSFYNNEISEKSEIFDDQFSVERPDGSNFTLKIRSTKLEDSAMYFCASSEISSTGELFFGEGSRLTVL.

A few counts support this clonotype. The chain carries TRBV19 and TRBJ1-1; D perhaps matches TRBD1 (6 bases). V lost 2 bases to trimming and J lost 2 bases, with 15 bases between them. The CDR3 consists of 16 residues. CDR1 and CDR2 from the germline V gene are LNHDA and SQIVND (reference sequence). CDR3 coding DNA: TGTGCCAGTAGTATACTATTCAGGGGCATCAACACTGAAGCTTTCTTT. The encoded protein is CASSILFRGINTEAFF.

The chain uses TRBV2 and TRBJ1-4; D ambiguous. Trimming took off 7 bases at V and 1 base at J, with 4 bases between the two ends. This CDR3 contains 12 residues. CDR1 is SNHLY and CDR2 is FYNNEI in the germline V gene. The CDR3 region is CASKGTNEKLFF. The CDR3 coding sequence is TGTGCCAGCAAAGGAACTAATGAAAAACTGTTTTTT.

This chain links TRBV4-1 with TRBJ1-1; no clear D gene. Looked up from germline, CDR1 is MGHRA and CDR2 is YSYEKL. CDR3 size: 11 residues. The ends were cut back, 0 bases at V and 8 bases at J, with 4 bases in the middle. The chain's CDR3 is CASSQDREAFF. Written as DNA, the CDR3 is TGCGCCAGCAGCCAAGATAGAGAAGCTTTCTTT.

The V call is TRBV4-1, the J call TRBJ2-5, with D possibly matching TRBD2 (6 bases). Germline V CDR1 and CDR2: MGHRA, YSYEKL. The CDR3 totals 15 residues. The germline V and J ends were trimmed by 1 base and 5 bases, with 14 bases remaining between them. CDR3 nucleotides: TGCGCCAGCAGCCAAGTTCCCGCCGGGGGTGAGACCCAGTACTTC. Its translation: CASSQVPAGGETQYF.

This clonotype occurred a few times. The chain combines TRBV3-1 with TRBJ2-1; 9 bases are shared with TRBD2. The CDR3 length is 15 residues. With 4 bases clipped from V and 6 bases from J, the junction kept 7 bases outside the gene matches. Germline lookup yields CDR1 LGHDT and CDR2 YNNKEL (reference sequence). The CDR3 region has the DNA TGTGCCAGCAGCCCGTTGGGGCGGGGGGGCAATGAGCAGTTCTTC. This encodes CASSPLGRGGNEQFF.

The chain carries TRBV4-1 and TRBJ2-5; maybe TRBD2 (6 bases). The germline CDR1 and CDR2 sequences are MGHRA and YSYEKL. V lost 0 bases to trimming and J lost 10 bases, with 18 bases between them. There are 15 residues in the CDR3. In DNA, the CDR3 is TGCGCCAGCAGCCAAGATCCAGGAGGGGCAAGGGTCCAGTACTTC. Its protein product is CASSQDPGGARVQYF.

This chain links TRBV20-1 with TRBJ1-2; 7 nucleotides match TRBD1. Germline trimming cut 5 bases from V and 3 bases from J; bases unmatched to any gene: 6. There are 13 residues in the CDR3. CDR1 and CDR2 (germline): DFQATT, SNEGSKA (reference sequence). In nucleotides, the CDR3 is TGCAGTGCTGCCCGTGACAGGGACTATGGCTACACCTTC. This encodes CSAARDRDYGYTF.

The chain has TRBV29-1 and TRBJ1-1; no reliable D call. Per the germline V gene, CDR1 is SQVTM and CDR2 is ANQGSEA. The CDR3 is 13 amino acids. V gave up 2 bases and J gave up 3 bases, with 10 bases separating them. The CDR3 DNA is TGCAGCGTTGAACGGCAGGAAGACACTGAAGCTTTCTTT. Its translation: CSVERQEDTEAFF.

This sequence joins TRBV12-3 or TRBV12-4 and TRBJ1-5; D may be TRBD1 (5 bases). The CDR3 totals 15 residues. Between the trimmed V and J ends, which lost 7 bases and 6 bases, there was a span of 19 bases. The CDR3: CASNLGVASGQPQHF. CDR3 bases: TGTGCCAGCAACCTGGGGGTAGCGTCGGGTCAGCCCCAGCATTTT.

The chain combines TRBV10-3 with TRBJ1-2, with TRBD1 matching over 10 bases. V dropped 6 bases and J dropped 6; count of bases not matched to a gene: 7. Germline V gene lookup returns CDR1 ENHRY and CDR2 SYGVKD. The CDR3 has 14 amino acids. The CDR3 DNA is TGTGCCATCAGGGCCCCCGGGACAGGGGATGGCTACACCTTC. It specifies CAIRAPGTGDGYTF.

V usage is TRBV5-1 and J usage is TRBJ1-1; TRBD1 is a possible D gene (5 bases). Trimming removed 4 bases at V and 4 bases at J, with 11 bases between. Germline CDR1 reads SGHRS; CDR2 reads YFSETQ. The CDR3 loop spans 13 amino acids. CDR3 region: CASSPRDGTEAFF. The CDR3 DNA sequence: TGCGCCAGCAGCCCCAGGGATGGCACTGAAGCTTTCTTT.

This chain connects TRBV7-9 to TRBJ1-6; the D is unclear. V was trimmed by 1 base and J by 5 bases, leaving 12 bases between them. The CDR3 extends over 16 amino acids. Germline V gene data show CDR1 as SEHNR and CDR2 as FQNEAQ (reference sequence). The CDR3: CASSLGTGNNNSPLHF. As DNA, the CDR3 is TGTGCCAGCAGCTTAGGGACGGGGAACAATAATTCACCCCTCCACTTT.

The V call is TRBV18, the J call TRBJ2-5, with unresolved D. V was trimmed by 0 bases and J by 3 bases, leaving 8 bases between them. The CDR3 covers 14 residues. The V gene's germline CDR1 is KGHSH and CDR2 LQKENI. CDR3 DNA: TGTGCCAGCTCACCACCGATGCGCGAAGAGACCCAGTACTTC. Translating it yields CASSPPMREETQYF. Full variable domain (outside the CDR3, taken from reference TRBV18 and TRBJ2-5): NAGVMQNPRHLVRRRGQEARLRCSPMKGHSHVYWYRQLPEEGLKFMVYLQKENIIDESGMPKERFSAEFPKEGPSILRIQQVVRGDSAAYFCASSPPMREETQYFGPGTRLLVL.

The chain has TRBV6-6 and TRBJ2-3, with D tentatively TRBD2 (6 bases). V lost 11 bases and J 2 bases, leaving 17 bases between the germline ends. This CDR3 has 14 residues. Germline V gene data show CDR1 as MNHNY and CDR2 as SVGAGI (reference sequence). DNA for the CDR3: TGTGCCTCGCGACTAGATAGGCCCACAGATACGCAGTATTTT. It translates to CASRLDRPTDTQYF.

This clonotype occurred a few times. J is TRBJ2-3 and V is TRBV4-1; the D is unclear. The germline V gene encodes CDR1 MGHRA and CDR2 YSYEKL. CDR3 length: 14 residues. Trimming left V 4 bases short and J 2 bases short, with 10 bases between. CDR3: CASSRLGYTDTQYF. CDR3 coding DNA: TGCGCCAGCAGCCGGTTGGGTTACACAGATACGCAGTATTTT.

This clonotype has a handful of counts. The V gene is TRBV7-3, the J gene TRBJ1-1; D not certain. Deletions cut 0 bases from V and 1 base from J, with 9 bases between. The CDR3 has 15 residues. CDR1 and CDR2 from the germline V gene are SGHTA and FQGTGA. CDR3 DNA: TGTGCCAGCAGCTTAACGCAGATACAGAACACTGAAGCTTTCTTT. The encoded protein is CASSLTQIQNTEAFF.

This clonotype was counted a few times. J is TRBJ2-7 and V is TRBV7-8; D remains unclear. Trimming removed 2 bases from V and 4 bases from J, with 12 bases in between. Germline loops: CDR1 SGHVS, CDR2 FQNEAQ. This CDR3 comprises 14 residues. The CDR3 coding sequence is TGTGCCAGCAGCTTATTTAGCAGTCAATACGAGCAGTACTTC. Translated: CASSLFSSQYEQYF.

The sample holds many counts of this clonotype. V gene TRBV9 combines with J gene TRBJ1-6, with 9 bases aligning to TRBD1. Trimming cost V 4 bases and J 10 bases; bases outside gene matches: 9. CDR1 is SGDLS and CDR2 is YYNGEE in the germline V gene. The CDR3 runs 15 residues. The CDR3 here is CASSYRDRVGSPLHF. The CDR3 DNA is TGTGCCAGCAGCTACCGGGACAGGGTCGGCTCACCCCTCCACTTT. The complete variable domain, with remaining parts taken from reference TRBV9 and TRBJ1-6, reads DSGVTQTPKHLITATGQRVTLRCSPRSGDLSVYWYQQSLDQGLQFLIQYYNGEERAKGNILERFSAQQFPDLHSELNLSSLELGDSALYFCASSYRDRVGSPLHFGNGTRLTVT.

This clonotype was seen a few times. This chain joins TRBV29-1 and TRBJ1-1, with D uncertain. CDR1 SQVTM and CDR2 ANQGSEA come from the germline V gene. The length of the CDR3 is 11 residues. V was shortened by 6 bases and J by 7 bases, with 12 bases between the two germline ends. CDR3 residues: CSVIRRNEAFF. CDR3 coding DNA: TGCAGCGTCATTAGACGGAATGAAGCTTTCTTT.

This clonotype was observed a handful of times. The chain couples TRBV5-1 to TRBJ1-6, with D hard to call. The CDR3 loop spans 14 amino acids. The germline CDR1 and CDR2 sequences are SGHRS and YFSETQ. V dropped 2 bases and J dropped 4 bases, with 7 bases sitting between them. CDR3 loop: CASSFTGYNSPLHF. The CDR3 DNA sequence: TGCGCCAGCAGCTTTACCGGTTATAATTCACCCCTCCACTTT.

The chain recombines TRBV20-1 with TRBJ2-7; 10 bases are shared with TRBD1. Germline CDR1 reads DFQATT; CDR2 reads SNEGSKA (reference sequence). There are 15 residues in the CDR3. The junction had 14 bases not matched to a gene; V was cut back by 6 bases and J by 6 bases. CDR3 sequence: CSAEKWDRGVGEQYF. As DNA, the CDR3 is TGCAGTGCCGAGAAGTGGGACAGGGGTGTGGGCGAGCAGTACTTC.

This clonotype was found a few times. The gene calls are TRBV12-3 or TRBV12-4 and TRBJ2-3, with 10 bases lining up with TRBD2. This CDR3 has 16 residues. With V trimmed by 3 bases and J by 6 bases, 9 bases remained unmatched. The CDR3 loop is CASSFSGTSAADTQYF. The CDR3 nucleotides are TGTGCCAGCAGTTTCTCCGGGACTAGCGCTGCGGATACGCAGTATTTT.